This T cell receptor (beta chain) derives from a study of shared T cell receptors in the human thymus. Data came from immunoSEQ multiplex PCR; TCRdb stores just in-frame clones and leaves some out. Found here are almost 550,000 clones, 75% to 80% of them singletons; the top ten hold roughly 0.013%. Trimming cost V 5 bases and J 4 bases; bases outside gene matches: 12. Germline V gene sequence: CDR1 MDHEN, CDR2 SYDVKM. CDR3 length equals 16 residues. A further study also used this sample, focusing on human thymus T cells. That paper adds: The sample donors, healthy Finnish infants, were having corrective surgery for congenital heart defects. Resections removed during corrective heart surgery provided the thymus tissue used.

The source of this sequence is a boy under three years old with a congenital heart defect. The chain combines TRBV28 with TRBJ2-7; 9 nucleotides match TRBD1. Material for sequencing was thymocytes. CDR3 nucleotides: TGTGCCAGCAGTCCCCGTGGACAGGGGATGTATTACGAGCAGTACTTC. It translates to CASSPRGQGMYYEQYF.